Below are 32 T cell receptor beta chains sequenced from a single sample in a study of blood T cell repertoires in COVID-19. Profiled with immunoSEQ multiplex PCR; TCRdb holds only in-frame clones, not every one. Among under 150,000 clones listed, 84% were seen once. The sequencing input was PBMCs or T cells enriched from blood (not recorded which). The receptors shown here come from a man aged 45 to 65 in a cohort exposed to, infected with or recovered from COVID-19 (not recorded which).

This chain links TRBV7-6 with TRBJ1-4; D is uncertain. Germline V gene sequence: CDR1 SGHVS, CDR2 FNYEAQ. V lost 2 bases and J 5 bases, leaving 12 bases between the germline ends. The CDR3 is made up of 15 amino acids. The CDR3 here is CASSLSVQRNEKLFF. CDR3 nucleotide sequence: TGTGCCAGCAGCTTAAGCGTACAACGAAATGAAAAACTGTTTTTT.

The V and J genes are TRBV5-6 and TRBJ1-5; 7 bases agree with TRBD1. Germline CDR1 is SGHDT and CDR2 is YYEEEE. There are 14 residues in the CDR3. V was pared by 4 bases and J by 6 bases, with 7 bases of the junction left unmatched. CDR3 DNA sequence: TGTGCCAGCAGCCCGACAGGGACAACTCAGCCCCAGCATTTT. Its protein is CASSPTGTTQPQHF.

The chain carries TRBV18 and TRBJ2-7, with 10 bases that match TRBD2. The CDR3 contains 16 residues. V shed 3 bases and J 0 bases; nucleotides not matched to a gene: 5. Looked up from germline, CDR1 is KGHSH and CDR2 is LQKENI. The CDR3 nucleotides read TGTGCCAGCTCACCCCGGCCTAGCGGGAGCTCCTACGAGCAGTACTTC. Residues: CASSPRPSGSSYEQYF.

The gene calls are TRBV5-1 and TRBJ1-3; 9 nucleotides agree with TRBD1. CDR1 and CDR2 (germline): SGHRS, YFSETQ. The CDR3 extends over 15 amino acids. Losses at the gene ends were 3 bases for V and 4 bases for J; bases not matched to a gene: 5. CDR3 sequence (DNA): TGCGCCAGCAGCTCGACTGGGACAGGGGGAAACACCATATATTTT. Amino acids: CASSSTGTGGNTIYF.

J is TRBJ2-2 and V is TRBV30, with 8 positions matching TRBD2. Germline loops: CDR1 GTSNPN, CDR2 SVGIG (reference sequence). The CDR3 sequence is 14 residues long. Losses at the gene ends were 7 bases for V and 1 base for J; bases not matched to a gene: 5. CDR3 sequence reads: CAFPGLGNTGELFF. CDR3 nucleotides: TGTGCCTTCCCGGGACTAGGGAACACCGGGGAGCTGTTTTTT.

J is TRBJ1-1 and V is TRBV9; D remains unclear. CDR1 is SGDLS and CDR2 is YYNGEE in the germline V gene. The CDR3 runs to 14 residues. The V gene lost 2 bases and the J gene lost 1 base, with 9 bases spanning the gap. The CDR3 sequence: CASSVSAANTEAFF. CDR3 nucleotides: TGTGCCAGCAGCGTCTCAGCGGCGAACACTGAAGCTTTCTTT.

The J gene is TRBJ2-2, the V gene TRBV9, with 8 bases that match TRBD1. V was pared by 2 bases and J by 5 bases, with 5 bases of the junction left unmatched. This CDR3 spans 15 amino acids. Germline lookup yields CDR1 SGDLS and CDR2 YYNGEE. Here the CDR3 DNA reads TGTGCCAGCAGCGTTGGACAGGGAGTGACCGGGGAGCTGTTTTTT. Protein product: CASSVGQGVTGELFF.

The chain employs TRBV19 and TRBJ2-5; 8 positions match TRBD1. The J segment lost 4 bases and the V segment lost 6 bases, leaving 1 base of the junction unmatched. The germline gives CDR1 LNHDA, CDR2 SQIVND (reference sequence). The CDR3 has 12 residues. The CDR3 DNA follows: TGTGCCAGTAGGGACAGGGTAGAGACCCAGTACTTC. Its translation: CASRDRVETQYF. Variable domain in full (rest from reference TRBV19 and TRBJ2-5): DGGITQSPKYLFRKEGQNVTLSCEQNLNHDAMYWYRQDPGQGLRLIYYSQIVNDFQKGDIAEGYSVSREKKESFPLTVTSAQKNPTAFYLCASRDRVETQYFGPGTRLLVL.

The chain carries TRBV5-1 and TRBJ2-7; tentative D call: TRBD1 (7 bases). Trimming took 4 bases from V and 6 from J, leaving 17 bases between them. The germline V gene encodes CDR1 SGHRS and CDR2 YFSETQ. CDR3 size: 14 residues. CDR3 DNA: TGCGCCAGCAGCCAGCGACAGGGTAGCGGCGAGCAGTACTTC. Its translation: CASSQRQGSGEQYF.

The chain recombines TRBV30 with TRBJ1-3; D is uncertain. Per germline, CDR1 GTSNPN and CDR2 SVGIG (reference sequence). The ends were cut back, 3 bases at V and 4 bases at J, with 4 bases in the middle. This CDR3 spans 11 amino acids. In nucleotides, the CDR3 is TGTGCCTGGAGCGTAGGAAACACCATATATTTT. The encoded protein is CAWSVGNTIYF.

The rearrangement uses TRBV13 and TRBJ2-1; TRBD2 agrees at 10 bases. V lost 5 bases and J lost 10; bases outside the gene matches: 14. Germline V gene data show CDR1 as PRHDT and CDR2 as FYEKMQ (reference sequence). This CDR3 region has 16 residues. The CDR3: CASSQGTSSGRWEQFF. DNA for the CDR3: TGTGCCAGCAGCCAAGGAACCTCTAGCGGGAGATGGGAGCAGTTCTTC.

The chain has TRBV5-1 and TRBJ2-7; 9 bases are a match to TRBD1. Germline CDR1 is SGHRS and CDR2 is YFSETQ. The CDR3 contains 14 residues. Germline trimming cut 3 bases from V and 5 bases from J; bases unmatched to any gene: 6. This chain's CDR3 is CASSSGQGRDEQYF. CDR3 in DNA: TGCGCCAGCAGCTCGGGACAGGGAAGGGACGAGCAGTACTTC.

V and J are TRBV11-2 and TRBJ2-3; D may be TRBD1 (6 bases). The CDR3 totals 13 residues. V was trimmed by 5 bases and J by 6 bases, leaving 12 bases between them. The germline V gene encodes CDR1 SGHAT and CDR2 FQNNGV. The CDR3 DNA follows: TGTGCCAGCAGCCACCTTGGACAGGATACGCAGTATTTT. Translating gives CASSHLGQDTQYF.

This clone is a singleton in its sample. This rearrangement joins TRBV19 to TRBJ2-5; D may be TRBD1 (6 bases). V lost 4 bases and J 2 bases, leaving 8 bases between the germline ends. CDR3 length equals 13 residues. CDR1 and CDR2 (germline): LNHDA, SQIVND (reference sequence). This chain's CDR3 is CASSRTVQETQYF. The CDR3 nucleotides are TGTGCCAGTAGTAGGACAGTGCAAGAGACCCAGTACTTC.

The rearrangement links TRBV10-3 to TRBJ2-1; 7 positions match TRBD2. The CDR3 consists of 17 residues. After removal of 0 bases from V and 2 bases from J, the junction contained 7 bases not matched to a gene. Germline V gives CDR1 ENHRY, CDR2 SYGVKD. The CDR3 coding sequence is TGTGCCATCAGTGAGTCGACTTCTAGCGGCCCCTACAATGAGCAGTTCTTC. Protein product: CAISESTSSGPYNEQFF.

V gene TRBV9 combines with J gene TRBJ1-2, with 7 bases matching TRBD1. The CDR3 consists of 16 residues. Germline V gives CDR1 SGDLS, CDR2 YYNGEE. Trimming took 4 bases from V and 3 from J; bases not matched to a gene: 12. The CDR3 DNA is TGTGCCAGCAGCCCCGGTCCAGGGGGGATTTACTATGGCTACACCTTC. As protein: CASSPGPGGIYYGYTF.

This chain connects TRBV10-1 to TRBJ2-1, with 14 bases aligning to TRBD2. The CDR3 consists of 16 residues. After removal of 6 bases from V and 0 bases from J, the junction contained 1 base not matched to a gene. Germline loops: CDR1 WNHNN, CDR2 SYGVQD (reference sequence). CDR3 sequence (DNA): TGCGCCAGCAGCGGGACTAGCGGGAGCTCCTACAATGAGCAGTTCTTC. This gives the protein CASSGTSGSSYNEQFF.

This clone was seen only a few times. The J gene is TRBJ2-1, the V gene TRBV3-1 (or the pseudogene TRBV3-2); maybe TRBD2 (5 bases). V shed 4 bases and J shed 3 bases, with 13 bases lying between them. From germline, CDR1 is LGHDT and CDR2 YNNKEL (reference sequence). This CDR3 is 15 amino acids long. The DNA for the CDR3 is TGTGCCAGCAGCCTGCGCGAGGGCGGCTACAATGAGCAGTTCTTC. Its translation: CASSLREGGYNEQFF.

As DNA, the CDR3 is TGCGCCAGCAGCCAAAGGGCTGTTGGGGTCGACTCAGGGGGCTACACCTTC. Residues: CASSQRAVGVDSGGYTF. The gene calls are TRBV4-1 and TRBJ1-2; D may be TRBD1 (5 bases). This CDR3 is 17 amino acids long. Germline V lookup: CDR1 MGHRA, CDR2 YSYEKL. Trimming stripped 2 bases from V and 8 bases from J, with 24 bases between.

The chain is built from TRBV5-6 and TRBJ2-2; D might be TRBD2 (6 bases). This CDR3 comprises 15 residues. Trimming left V 2 bases short and J 0 bases short, with 8 bases between. CDR1 SGHDT and CDR2 YYEEEE come from the germline V gene. Written as DNA, the CDR3 is TGTGCCAGCAGCTTTTGGGGGGCGAACACCGGGGAGCTGTTTTTT. It translates to CASSFWGANTGELFF.

The rearrangement uses TRBV7-7 and TRBJ2-1; TRBD1 agrees at 9 bases. The germline V gene encodes CDR1 SSHAT and CDR2 FNYEAQ (reference sequence). CDR3 size: 16 residues. The ends lost 5 bases at V and 7 bases at J; junction bases unmatched: 12. The CDR3 nucleotides read TGTGCCAGCAGCCCTTTGCCGGGACAGGGCGGAAATGAGCAGTTCTTC. Translating gives CASSPLPGQGGNEQFF.

This chain connects TRBV2 to TRBJ1-2; a weak D match, TRBD1 (5 bases). CDR1 is SNHLY and CDR2 is FYNNEI in the germline V gene. V lost 3 bases and J 8 bases, leaving 13 bases between the germline ends. This CDR3 has 13 amino acids. The CDR3 reads CASSDPGLRGYTF. CDR3 DNA sequence: TGTGCCAGCAGTGATCCAGGGTTGCGGGGCTACACCTTC.

This clone was recorded once. This chain connects TRBV7-2 to TRBJ2-7; D is uncertain. Looked up from germline, CDR1 is SGHTA and CDR2 is FQGNSA. The V gene lost 0 bases and the J gene lost 0 bases, with 9 bases spanning the gap. The CDR3 spans 15 residues. The CDR3 reads CASSLAGFPSYEQYF. CDR3 sequence (DNA): TGTGCCAGCAGCTTAGCCGGGTTCCCCTCCTACGAGCAGTACTTC. Full variable domain (remainder filled in from reference TRBV7-2 and TRBJ2-7): GAGVSQSPSNKVTEKGKDVELRCDPISGHTALYWYRQSLGQGLEFLIYFQGNSAPDKSGLPSDRFSAERTGGSVSTLTIQRTQQEDSAVYLCASSLAGFPSYEQYFGPGTRLTVT.

This chain uses TRBV5-1 with TRBJ2-2; 8 bases line up with TRBD2. The CDR3 consists of 16 residues. Losses at the gene ends were 2 bases for V and 1 base for J; bases not matched to a gene: 4. The germline V gene encodes CDR1 SGHRS and CDR2 YFSETQ. The CDR3 bases are TGCGCCAGCAGCTTCTCCCTAGCGGGGAACACCGGGGAGCTGTTTTTT. It translates to CASSFSLAGNTGELFF.

The gene calls are TRBV28 and TRBJ2-7, with 11 bases that match TRBD2. The CDR3 has 15 residues. Germline lookup yields CDR1 MDHEN and CDR2 SYDVKM. The V gene end was trimmed by 8 bases and the J gene end by 2 bases; junction bases not matched to a gene: 8. CDR3 amino acids: CASQKIAGGPYEQYF. The CDR3 coding sequence is TGTGCCAGCCAGAAGATAGCGGGAGGGCCCTACGAGCAGTACTTC.

This clone was counted between two and nine times. This rearrangement joins TRBV5-6 to TRBJ2-7; a possible D gene is TRBD2 (5 bases). V lost 7 bases to trimming and J lost 0 bases, with 11 bases between them. Germline CDR1 SGHDT, CDR2 YYEEEE. The CDR3 is 13 residues long. The CDR3 coding sequence is TGTGCCAGCGGAGGAGACCTCTCCTACGAGCAGTACTTC. As protein: CASGGDLSYEQYF.

The genes are TRBV3-1 (or the pseudogene TRBV3-2) and TRBJ2-7, with TRBD2 matching 13 bases. Germline CDR1 is LGHDT and CDR2 is YNNKEL (reference sequence). Trimming at V came to 3 bases and at J to 11 bases, leaving 16 bases not matched to a gene. There are 17 residues in the CDR3. CDR3 amino acids: CASSQEGLAGPIKGKYF. The CDR3 DNA reads as TGTGCCAGCAGCCAGGAGGGACTAGCGGGGCCTATCAAAGGGAAGTACTTC.

This clone turned up a few times. The chain links TRBV5-1 to TRBJ1-2; D might be TRBD1 (6 bases). Trimming took 0 bases from V and 7 from J, leaving 10 bases between them. The CDR3 spans 13 residues. Looked up from germline, CDR1 is SGHRS and CDR2 is YFSETQ. The CDR3: CASSLDRAGGYTF. The DNA of the CDR3 is TGCGCCAGCAGCTTGGACAGGGCAGGTGGCTACACCTTC.

CDR3 bases: TGTGCCAGCAGCGCCCTTCCGGAACAGACATACTACAATGAGCAGTTCTTC. Protein: CASSALPEQTYYNEQFF. The genes are TRBV11-2 and TRBJ2-1; no clear D. V dropped 5 bases and J dropped 3 bases, with 20 bases sitting between them. Germline CDR1 and CDR2: SGHAT and FQNNGV. The CDR3 has 17 residues.

V usage is TRBV12-3 or TRBV12-4 and J usage is TRBJ1-2; D is possibly TRBD1 (6 bases). V lost 8 bases and J lost 7, with 14 bases in between. This CDR3 region has 12 residues. CDR3 sequence reads: CASRGGPGGYTF. For the CDR3, the DNA is TGTGCCAGCCGGGGGGGCCCCGGTGGCTACACCTTC.

The V gene is TRBV28, the J gene TRBJ2-3, with 9 bases identical to TRBD2. The J segment lost 3 bases and the V segment lost 3 bases, leaving 1 base of the junction unmatched. Germline V lookup: CDR1 MDHEN, CDR2 SYDVKM. The CDR3 loop spans 14 amino acids. In nucleotides, the CDR3 is TGTGCCAGCAGTTTGGGACTAGCAACAGATACGCAGTATTTT. This translates into CASSLGLATDTQYF. Full variable domain (outside the CDR3, taken from reference TRBV28 and TRBJ2-3): DVKVTQSSRYLVKRTGEKVFLECVQDMDHENMFWYRQDPGLGLRLIYFSYDVKMKEKGDIPEGYSVSREKKERFSLILESASTNQTSMYLCASSLGLATDTQYFGPGTRLTVL.

The gene calls are TRBV24-1 and TRBJ2-1; weak D call: TRBD2 (6 bases). Trimming stripped 1 base from V and 5 bases from J, with 14 bases between. This CDR3 is 16 amino acids long. Germline CDR1 reads KGHDR; CDR2 reads SFDVKD. CDR3 amino acids: CATSDFRPGTHNEQFF. The CDR3 DNA follows: TGTGCCACCAGTGATTTCCGACCCGGGACTCACAATGAGCAGTTCTTC.